This section outlines one TCR beta chain sequence together with its context. This sample is drawn from a study of shared T cell receptors in the human thymus. Sequenced by immunoSEQ multiplex PCR; TCRdb stores in-frame clones only, minus some. The profile covers about 540,000 clones, with more than 75% appearing a single time and about 0.012% taken by the ten largest. V shed 4 bases and J shed 3 bases, with 18 bases lying between them. The CDR3 is 16 amino acids. Germline CDR1 reads LNHDA; CDR2 reads SQIVND (reference sequence). This same sample was also taken into another study, of human thymus T cells. That source notes: Donors were healthy Finnish infants having corrective surgery for congenital heart defects. Obtained as resections during corrective heart surgery, the thymus tissue was then studied. What appeared biased in thymic and blood repertoires was the usage of V and J genes. Unrelated individuals had highly overlapping thymic repertoires, as reported in related research.

This chain links TRBV19 with TRBJ2-5; D perhaps matches TRBD1 (6 bases). The sequence came from a boy younger than two with a congenital heart defect. Sample: thymocytes. This CDR3 is CASSSSEGGEKETQYF. The DNA for the CDR3 is TGTGCCAGTAGTAGCTCCGAAGGGGGAGAAAAAGAGACCCAGTACTTC.